One sample yielded the 7 T cell receptor beta chains listed below, sequenced in a study of OX40 agonist ivuxolimab in advanced cancers. Only in-frame clones appear in the TCRdb table, and some are missing; sequencing was by immunoSEQ multiplex PCR. The sample consists of roughly 71,000 clones, about 90% of them appearing once. Source: CD4+ or CD8+ T cells sorted from blood, taken in a trial of the OX40 agonist ivuxolimab. These receptor sequences come from an adult with an advanced solid tumor such as melanoma, head and neck, liver or kidney cancer.

This clone was seen more than once but under ten times. The chain recombines TRBV6-1 with TRBJ2-3; maybe TRBD2 (6 bases). The germline CDR1 and CDR2 sequences are MNHNS and SASEGT. Trimming left V 6 bases short and J 3 bases short, with 13 bases between. CDR3 length: 14 amino acids. CDR3 sequence: CASSKFGRTDTQYF. The CDR3 DNA sequence: TGTGCCAGCAGCAAGTTCGGGAGAACAGATACGCAGTATTTT.

The rearrangement joins TRBV4-3 to TRBJ2-3; unclear D gene. Germline V lookup: CDR1 LGHNA, CDR2 YSLEER. This CDR3 comprises 14 residues. Deletions cut 3 bases from V and 2 bases from J, with 9 bases between. CDR3 loop: CASSHGRDTDTQYF. CDR3 coding DNA: TGCGCCAGCAGCCACGGACGCGACACAGATACGCAGTATTTT.

The chain has TRBV6-6 and TRBJ1-1, with D perhaps matching TRBD1 (5 bases). The V end lost 6 bases, the J end lost 6 bases, and 17 bases lay between the germline ends. Germline V gene data show CDR1 as MNHNY and CDR2 as SVGAGI (reference sequence). The CDR3 consists of 14 residues. This CDR3 is CASSPREAGAEAFF. Here the CDR3 DNA reads TGTGCCAGCAGCCCTCGGGAAGCGGGGGCTGAAGCTTTCTTT.

This chain joins TRBV7-8 and TRBJ1-1; the D is unclear. Trimming removed 6 bases at V and 0 bases at J, with 14 bases between. CDR1 SGHVS and CDR2 FQNEAQ come from the germline V gene. This CDR3 region has 15 residues. The CDR3 is CASSSQTGLNTEAFF. The CDR3 DNA is TGTGCCAGCAGTTCCCAGACGGGCCTGAACACTGAAGCTTTCTTT.

The chain employs TRBV13 and TRBJ2-7, with D perhaps being TRBD1 or TRBD2 (5 bases each). Trimming cost V 5 bases and J 7 bases, with 18 bases left between them. Germline CDR1 PRHDT, CDR2 FYEKMQ (reference sequence). The CDR3 sequence is 14 residues long. The CDR3 here is CASSPRGRYGEQYF. The CDR3 DNA sequence: TGTGCCAGCAGCCCGAGGGGACGCTATGGTGAGCAGTACTTC.

The chain couples TRBV28 to TRBJ2-3; D gene unclear. V was pared by 3 bases and J by 0 bases, with 10 bases between. From germline, CDR1 is MDHEN and CDR2 SYDVKM. The CDR3 spans 15 residues. CDR3 region: CASSLVGSSTDTQYF. As DNA, the CDR3 is TGTGCCAGCAGTTTGGTGGGGTCAAGCACAGATACGCAGTATTTT.

This rearrangement joins TRBV6-1 to TRBJ2-7, with D possibly TRBD2 on 6 matching bases. Between the trimmed V and J ends, which lost 4 bases and 6 bases, there was a span of 13 bases. Germline values: CDR1 MNHNS, CDR2 SASEGT. The CDR3 contains 13 residues. CDR3 region: CASSGTGVGEQYF. CDR3 DNA sequence: TGTGCCAGCAGTGGTACGGGAGTGGGCGAGCAGTACTTC.